The sequence of this T cell receptor (beta chain) was determined in a study of OX40 agonist ivuxolimab in advanced cancers. Regarding this clone: The antigen is not known.

Study-level results: No antigen was identified for the clonally expanded peripheral T cells. Relative to CD4+, CD8+ T cells held more expanded clones on average.

Germline lookup yields CDR1 SGHTA and CDR2 FQGNSA. Between the trimmed V and J ends, which lost 3 bases and 0 bases, there was a span of 8 bases. The CDR3 totals 15 residues. The method was immunoSEQ multiplex PCR; TCRdb's version includes in-frame clones alone and lacks a portion of them. The table has about 70,000 clones, about 90% seen once. The TCR sequence derives from an adult with an advanced solid tumor such as melanoma, head and neck, liver or kidney cancer. The starting material was CD4+ or CD8+ T cells sorted from blood, obtained in a trial of the OX40 agonist ivuxolimab. The V gene is TRBV7-2, the J gene TRBJ2-2, with D possibly matching TRBD2 (6 bases). In nucleotides, the CDR3 is TGTGCCAGCAGCTTCGGCGGGGCGAACACCGGGGAGCTGTTTTTT. Protein sequence: CASSFGGANTGELFF.